These T cell receptor beta chains were read from a single sample in a study of CD8 T cells in Susac syndrome. Each CDR3 protein is one row after TCRdb ran MiXCR on the immunoSEQ multiplex PCR reads. The sample holds about 100,000 distinct CDR3 sequences; 95% are singletons and the top ten take 0.3%. The sequencing sample was made of CD8+ T cells from PBMCs. The receptors originated from a human donor with Susac syndrome. Both conserved end residues are part of each CDR3. The D gene is left open where the match is weak. Clone size appears in some rows only: once, few, many, or a class for an expanded clone.

j_call v_call d_call clone_size cdr3_aa cdr3_nt
TRBJ2-1 TRBV29-1 NA NA CSVERFLSYNEQFF TGCAGCGTTGAAAGGTTCCTCTCCTACAATGAGCAGTTCTTC
TRBJ2-7 TRBV28 NA NA CASSFLGDVDEQYF TGTGCCAGCAGTTTCCTGGGGGACGTCGACGAGCAGTACTTC
TRBJ2-1 TRBV19 NA once CASSIQGPVGNEQFF TGTGCCAGTAGTATTCAGGGCCCGGTTGGCAATGAGCAGTTCTTC
TRBJ2-7 TRBV12-3/TRBV12-4 TRBD1 NA CASSQTKDRVEQYF TGTGCCAGCAGCCAAACCAAAGACAGGGTTGAGCAGTACTTC
TRBJ2-5 TRBV9 NA NA CASSLSPRPTEETQYF TGTGCCAGCAGCTTGAGCCCCCGCCCTACTGAAGAGACCCAGTACTTC
TRBJ1-5 TRBV4-1 NA NA CASSQAPPPEDQPQHF TGCGCCAGCAGCCAAGCCCCTCCACCGGAGGATCAGCCCCAGCATTTT
TRBJ2-6 TRBV15 NA NA CATSRAGANVLTF TGTGCCACCAGCAGAGCTGGGGCCAACGTCCTGACTTTC
TRBJ1-2 TRBV12-3/TRBV12-4 TRBD1 NA CASSLGGTAYGYTF TGTGCCAGCAGTTTAGGTGGGACAGCCTATGGCTACACCTTC
TRBJ1-2 TRBV7-9 NA NA CASSSRQEGVYGYTF TGTGCCAGCAGCAGCCGACAGGAAGGGGTCTATGGCTACACCTTC
TRBJ1-5 TRBV19 NA NA CASSTLQTDPYSNQPQHF TGTGCCAGTAGTACCCTCCAGACAGACCCCTATAGCAATCAGCCCCAGCATTTT
TRBJ1-1 TRBV29-1 TRBD1 NA CSVYKGTANTEAFF TGCAGCGTGTACAAGGGGACAGCGAACACTGAAGCTTTCTTT
TRBJ2-5 TRBV12-3/TRBV12-4 TRBD1 NA CASSLAGGAGTQYF TGTGCCAGCAGTTTGGCAGGGGGCGCGGGGACCCAGTACTTC
TRBJ2-7 TRBV14 NA NA CASGWSYEQYF TGTGCCAGCGGGTGGTCCTACGAGCAGTACTTC
TRBJ2-7 TRBV11-2 NA NA CATGRGESYEQYF TGTGCCACTGGCAGGGGAGAGAGCTACGAGCAGTACTTC
TRBJ2-4 TRBV2 NA NA CASYRKTNIQYF TGTGCCAGCTATCGGAAGACAAACATTCAGTACTTC
TRBJ1-1 TRBV15 NA NA CATSREYGGNTEAFF TGTGCCACCAGCAGAGAGTACGGGGGGAACACTGAAGCTTTCTTT
TRBJ2-7 TRBV5-6 NA NA CASSFDGGEYEQYF TGTGCCAGCAGCTTTGACGGGGGAGAATACGAGCAGTACTTC
TRBJ2-3 TRBV27 NA NA CASSERDTDTQYF TGTGCCAGCAGCGAACGGGACACAGATACGCAGTATTTT
TRBJ2-1 TRBV10-3 TRBD2 NA CAISGGTSNNEQFF TGTGCCATCAGTGGGGGGACTAGCAACAATGAGCAGTTCTTC
TRBJ2-7 TRBV4-1 NA NA CASSKTVQYEQYF TGCGCCAGCAGCAAGACGGTCCAATACGAGCAGTACTTC
TRBJ2-1 TRBV9 TRBD1 NA CASSVDRGAYNEQFF TGTGCCAGCAGCGTGGACAGGGGGGCCTACAATGAGCAGTTCTTC
TRBJ1-6 TRBV20-1 NA NA CSARDLKDSPLHF TGCAGTGCTAGAGATCTTAAGGATTCACCCCTCCACTTT
TRBJ2-1 TRBV9 NA NA CASSVGLWPHEQFF TGTGCCAGCAGCGTAGGGCTCTGGCCCCATGAGCAGTTCTTC
TRBJ2-1 TRBV4-1 TRBD2 NA CANPRTSGNNEQFF TGCGCCAACCCACGGACTAGCGGGAACAATGAGCAGTTCTTC
TRBJ2-4 TRBV3-1 NA NA CASSQGARAKNIQYF TGTGCCAGCAGCCAAGGGGCCAGGGCCAAAAACATTCAGTACTTC
TRBJ2-7 TRBV7-9 NA NA CASSLQVGGLWEQYF TGTGCCAGCAGCCTCCAGGTCGGGGGCCTATGGGAGCAGTACTTC
TRBJ2-1 TRBV19 NA NA CASSIGGAAYNEQFF TGTGCCAGTAGTATAGGAGGGGCGGCCTACAATGAGCAGTTCTTC
TRBJ2-6 TRBV4-1 NA NA CASSQAPNLGTGANVLTF TGCGCCAGCAGCCAAGCGCCCAATCTGGGGACTGGGGCCAACGTCCTGACTTTC
TRBJ2-7 TRBV29-1 TRBD2 NA CSVSGGSGYEQYF TGCAGCGTGTCGGGGGGTTCGGGCTACGAGCAGTACTTC
TRBJ1-2 TRBV11-2 TRBD1 NA CASSSIRGGGITANYGYTF TGTGCCAGCAGCTCGATACGTGGAGGGGGCATTACAGCTAACTATGGCTACACCTTC
TRBJ2-1 TRBV28 TRBD2 NA CASSSGTSGRTEQFF TGTGCCAGCAGTTCGGGGACTAGCGGGAGGACTGAGCAGTTCTTC
TRBJ1-1 TRBV29-1 NA once CSVTPSGVTEAFF TGCAGCGTGACCCCTTCCGGGGTCACTGAAGCTTTCTTT
TRBJ2-7 TRBV29-1 NA NA CSVGGLESEQYF TGCAGCGTTGGTGGACTGGAGAGCGAGCAGTACTTC
TRBJ2-7 TRBV20-1 NA NA CSAKLATYEQYF TGCAGTGCTAAGTTAGCGACCTACGAGCAGTACTTC
TRBJ1-4 TRBV10-3 NA NA CASMGVPNEKLFF TGTGCCTCGATGGGCGTGCCGAATGAAAAACTGTTTTTT
TRBJ2-3 TRBV9 NA NA CASSVGGGDGDTQYF TGTGCCAGCAGCGTAGGGGGAGGAGATGGAGATACGCAGTATTTT
TRBJ2-3 TRBV27 NA NA CASSLDRPTDTQYF TGTGCCAGCAGCCTCGACAGGCCGACAGATACGCAGTATTTT
TRBJ2-1 TRBV7-3 NA NA CASSLREAYNEQFF TGTGCCAGCAGCTTAAGGGAGGCCTACAATGAGCAGTTCTTC
TRBJ2-1 TRBV28 TRBD2 NA CASSLAGVGEQFF TGTGCCAGCAGCCTAGCGGGAGTAGGGGAGCAGTTCTTC
TRBJ2-7 TRBV20-1 TRBD2 NA CSARSGGGRTHEQYF TGCAGTGCTAGATCCGGGGGGGGTAGAACCCACGAGCAGTACTTC